This TCR beta chain is from a study of blood T cell repertoires in COVID-19. At the level of the study: T cells, B-cell-depleted T cells, or PBMCs provided the cDNA or gDNA that served as material.

CDR3 length equals 17 residues. Germline CDR1 reads MGHRA; CDR2 reads YSYEKL. The V segment lost 0 bases and the J segment 0 bases; nucleotides outside the gene matches: 5. Method: immunoSEQ multiplex PCR; TCRdb's copy keeps in-frame clones and lacks some. The sample shows about 120,000 clones, approximately 87% of them seen only once. The sequenced sample consisted of peripheral blood. This clonotype was obtained from a woman aged 70-85 years with acute or convalescent COVID-19. The V and J genes are TRBV4-1 and TRBJ1-5; TRBD1 matches at 7 bases. The CDR3 sequence: CASSQDGTAYSNQPQHF. CDR3 sequence (DNA): TGCGCCAGCAGCCAAGATGGGACAGCCTATAGCAATCAGCCCCAGCATTTT.